Included here is one T cell receptor beta chain sequence, with context. Its antigen is unidentified. The sample holds other DNA sequences that translate to the same CDR3. This entry comes from a study of shared clonotypes between healthy human individuals. About the research overall: A donor's plate count was three for CD4 naive and three for CD4 memory; CD8 naive had two and CD8 memory one. General study results and limits: Across several donors, naive CD4 shared around 5.4%, naive CD8 more than 3%, memory CD4 2.3%, memory CD8 about 0.4%.

In the naive CD8 group, cells lacked CD45RO and were positively selected for CCR7, so terminally differentiated effector memory CD45RA+ cells were left out. Trimming left V 2 bases short and J 3 bases short, with 11 bases between. CDR1 is MNHEY, CDR2 SMNVEV, per germline (reference sequence). The CDR3 runs 15 residues. The authors loaded roughly 180 ng DNA, about 30,000 T cell genomes, into sorted-subset replicate PCRs. Libraries were prepared by immunoSEQ multiplex PCR; TCRdb keeps only in-frame clonotypes and omits some of them. In the table there are approximately 590,000 clones, around 95% of which are singletons.

The gene calls are TRBV27 and TRBJ2-1, with a weak D call TRBD1 (5 bases). The receptor was derived from a woman aged 30 to 39 in good health. Input material: naive CD8+ T cells sorted from blood. DNA for the CDR3: TGTGCCAGCAGTTTAGGCCAGGGCTTCTACAATGAGCAGTTCTTC. Translated, it gives CASSLGQGFYNEQFF.